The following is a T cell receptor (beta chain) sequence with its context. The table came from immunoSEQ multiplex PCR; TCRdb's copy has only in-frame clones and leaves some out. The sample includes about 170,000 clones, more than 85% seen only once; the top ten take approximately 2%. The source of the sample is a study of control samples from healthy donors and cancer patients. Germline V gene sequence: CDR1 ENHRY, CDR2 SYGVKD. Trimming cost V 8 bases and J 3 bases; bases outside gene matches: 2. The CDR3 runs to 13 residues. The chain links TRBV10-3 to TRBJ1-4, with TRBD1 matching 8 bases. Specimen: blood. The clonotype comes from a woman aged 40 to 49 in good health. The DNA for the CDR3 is TGTGCCATCGGGGACAGGCCTAATGAAAAACTGTTTTTT. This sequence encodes CAIGDRPNEKLFF.